This T cell receptor beta chain was retrieved from a study of T cells in Graves' hyperthyroidism and ophthalmopathy. Across the study: Any treatment followed the collection of peripheral blood at initial diagnosis.

It was roughly 10 ml of fresh peripheral blood that supplied the PBMCs. The TCR beta CDR3 regions underwent amplification using RNA transcripts as the source. HTBI primers were employed in a first-round RT-PCR of the TCR CDR3. One entry per CDR3 protein results from TCRdb running MiXCR on the multiplex PCR reads. Here the sample spans hundreds of thousands of distinct CDR3 sequences, approximately 14% being singletons. This clonotype turned up a few times. Its antigen is unknown. The V end was cut by 7 bases, the J end by 4 bases, with 7 bases between. CDR3 size: 12 residues. Study-level results: The model's output predicted ophthalmopathy at a median of around 7 months prior to onset. Within blood appeared most thyroid clonotypes that had expanded above 0.001.

The sample comprised blood. The clonotype comes from a woman aged 50 to 60 with Graves' ophthalmopathy. The chain uses TRBV12-3 or TRBV12-4 and TRBJ1-4; TRBD1 might be the D (5 bases). CDR3 region: CASTGNNEKLFF. Here the CDR3 DNA reads TGTGCCAGCACAGGGAATAATGAAAAACTGTTTTTT.